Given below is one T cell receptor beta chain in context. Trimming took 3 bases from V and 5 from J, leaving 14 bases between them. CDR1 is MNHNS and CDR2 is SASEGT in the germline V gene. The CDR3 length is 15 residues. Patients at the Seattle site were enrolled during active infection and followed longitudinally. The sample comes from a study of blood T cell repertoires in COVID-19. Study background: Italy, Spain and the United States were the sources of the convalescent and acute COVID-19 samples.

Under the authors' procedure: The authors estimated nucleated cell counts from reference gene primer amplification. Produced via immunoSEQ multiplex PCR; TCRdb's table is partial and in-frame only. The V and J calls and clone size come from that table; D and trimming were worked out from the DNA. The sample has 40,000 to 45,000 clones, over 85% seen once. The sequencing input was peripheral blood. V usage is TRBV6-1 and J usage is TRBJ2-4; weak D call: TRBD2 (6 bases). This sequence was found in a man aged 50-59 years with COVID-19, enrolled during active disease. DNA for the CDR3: TGTGCCAGCAGTGAGTTGGAAGGGGAGGAAAACATTCAGTACTTC. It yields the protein CASSELEGEENIQYF.